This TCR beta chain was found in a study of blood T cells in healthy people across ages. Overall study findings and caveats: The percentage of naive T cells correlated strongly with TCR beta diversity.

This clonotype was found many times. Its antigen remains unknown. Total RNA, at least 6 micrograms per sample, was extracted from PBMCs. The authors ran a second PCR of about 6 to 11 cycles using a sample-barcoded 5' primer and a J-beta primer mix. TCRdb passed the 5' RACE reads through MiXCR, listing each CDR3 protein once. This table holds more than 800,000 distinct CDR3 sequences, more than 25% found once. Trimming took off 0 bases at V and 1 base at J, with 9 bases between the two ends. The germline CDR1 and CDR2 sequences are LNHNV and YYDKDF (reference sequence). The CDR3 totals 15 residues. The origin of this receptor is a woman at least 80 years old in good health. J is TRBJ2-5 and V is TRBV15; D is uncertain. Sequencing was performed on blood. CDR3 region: CATSRDKNTQETQYF. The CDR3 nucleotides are TGTGCCACCAGCAGAGATAAGAACACCCAAGAGACCCAGTACTTC.